This TCR beta chain was identified during a study of blood T cell repertoires in COVID-19. Looking at the study overall: Samples representing acute and convalescent COVID-19 were sourced from the United States, Italy and Spain. The analysed material was cDNA or gDNA that came from T cells, B-cell-depleted T cells, or PBMCs.

In the original processing: Estimates of nucleated cell counts were drawn from the amplification of reference gene primers. Sequencing was performed with immunoSEQ multiplex PCR; in TCRdb, only in-frame clones are kept and a portion is missing. That table is the source of V, J and clone size, and D and trimming were worked out from the DNA. This sample carries roughly 300,000 clones, approximately 82% of them seen once, and the ten largest clones take roughly 1.2%. The clonotype originates from a woman aged 50 to 60 with acute or convalescent COVID-19. Material for sequencing was peripheral blood.

CDR3 nucleotide sequence: TGCGCCAGCAGCTCACTAGCGGGTTCCTACAATGAGCAGTTCTTC. Protein: CASSSLAGSYNEQFF. V and J are TRBV5-1 and TRBJ2-1; 9 positions agree with TRBD2. CDR1 and CDR2 (germline): SGHRS, YFSETQ. The junction had 2 bases not matched to a gene; V was cut back by 3 bases and J by 1 base. The CDR3 runs to 15 residues.